This T cell receptor beta chain was identified in a study of blood T cells in healthy people across ages. The CDR3 length is 14 residues. V was clipped by 5 bases and J by 1 base, with 14 bases between them. In germline, CDR1 is DFQATT, CDR2 SNEGSKA (reference sequence). Study-level findings and limits: The study regarded diversity estimates from one million T cells as underestimates.

As to this clonotype: Its antigen is still unknown.

A second roughly 6 to 11 cycle PCR used barcoded and J-beta primers. TCRdb re-derived calls from the 5' RACE reads in MiXCR, one entry per CDR3 protein. This sample has about 600,000 distinct CDR3 sequences, with 40% to 55% found just once. The sequence derives from a man older than 75 in good health. The source material was blood. The J gene is TRBJ2-5, the V gene TRBV20-1, with D maybe TRBD2 (6 bases). The CDR3 DNA reads TGCAGTGCTCGTGTGGGGGGAGGCCAAGAGACCCAGTACTTC. The encoded protein is CSARVGGGQETQYF.